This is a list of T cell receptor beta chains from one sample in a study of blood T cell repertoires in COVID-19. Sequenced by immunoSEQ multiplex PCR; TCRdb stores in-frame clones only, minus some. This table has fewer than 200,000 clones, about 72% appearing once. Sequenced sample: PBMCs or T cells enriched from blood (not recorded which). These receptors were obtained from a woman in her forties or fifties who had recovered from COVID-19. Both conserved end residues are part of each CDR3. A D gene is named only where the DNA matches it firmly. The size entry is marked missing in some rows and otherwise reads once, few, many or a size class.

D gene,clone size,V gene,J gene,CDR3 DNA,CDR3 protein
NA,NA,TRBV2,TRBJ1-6,TGTGCCAGCAGTGGCAGGGAGGATTCACCCCTCCACTTT,CASSGREDSPLHF
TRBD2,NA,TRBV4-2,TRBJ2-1,TGTGCCAGCAGGGCAAGGACTAGCGAATACAATGAGCAGTTCTTC,CASRARTSEYNEQFF
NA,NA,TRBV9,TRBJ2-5,TGTGCCAGCAGCGTAGGGGGGGACCAAGAGACCCAGTACTTC,CASSVGGDQETQYF
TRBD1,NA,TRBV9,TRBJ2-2,TGTGCCAGCAGCGTAGGGGTAGCAGGGGGGAACACCGGGGAGCTGTTTTTT,CASSVGVAGGNTGELFF
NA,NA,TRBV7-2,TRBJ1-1,TGTGCCAGCAGCTGGGGGAGGGCTGAAGCTTTCTTT,CASSWGRAEAFF
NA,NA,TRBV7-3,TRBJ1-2,TGTGCCAGCAGCTTCGACAAGGCCTATGGCTACACCTTC,CASSFDKAYGYTF
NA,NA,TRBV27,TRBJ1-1,TGTGCCAGCAGTTTTTCCGGGACACGGAGTGAAGCTTTCTTT,CASSFSGTRSEAFF
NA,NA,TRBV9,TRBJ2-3,TGTGCCAGCAGCTTCCAGGGCCGTACCTTTGATACGCAGTATTTT,CASSFQGRTFDTQYF
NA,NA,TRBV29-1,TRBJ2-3,TGCAGCGCCCACCGCCCCGGTATGGCAGATACGCAGTATTTT,CSAHRPGMADTQYF
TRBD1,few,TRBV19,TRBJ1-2,TGTGCCAGTACCTTCTCGGGACAGGTCTATGGCTACACCTTC,CASTFSGQVYGYTF
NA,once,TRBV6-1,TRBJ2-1,TGTGCCAGCAGTGAACCTTTTCGGGATGAGCAGTTCTTC,CASSEPFRDEQFF
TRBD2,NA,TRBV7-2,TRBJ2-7,TGTGCCAGCAGCCCAGGAAGCGGGAGGATCCCCTACGAGCAGTACTTC,CASSPGSGRIPYEQYF
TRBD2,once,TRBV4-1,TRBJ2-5,TGCGCCAGCAGCCAACGCGGCCTAGCGGAGTTTGAGACCCAGTACTTC,CASSQRGLAEFETQYF
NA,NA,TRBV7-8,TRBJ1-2,TGTGCCAGCAGCTTATCCCGCGGGTATGGCTACACCTTC,CASSLSRGYGYTF
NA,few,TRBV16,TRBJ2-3,TGTGCCAGCAGCCAATTCGGAGATACGCAGTATTTT,CASSQFGDTQYF
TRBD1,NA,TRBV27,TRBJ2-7,TGTGCCAGCAAAACGGGACAGGGGTTCTACGAGCAGTACTTC,CASKTGQGFYEQYF
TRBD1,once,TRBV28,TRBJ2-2,TGTGCCAGCCGTAGTAGGGACAGGGGAACCCCCACCGGGGAGCTGTTTTTT,CASRSRDRGTPTGELFF
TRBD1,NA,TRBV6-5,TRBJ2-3,TGTGCCAGCAGTTACTCGGGACAGGTCACAGATACGCAGTATTTT,CASSYSGQVTDTQYF
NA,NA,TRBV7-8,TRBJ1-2,TGTGCCAGCAGACCCGACAGTTACAATGGCTACACCTTC,CASRPDSYNGYTF
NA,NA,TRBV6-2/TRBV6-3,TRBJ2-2,TGTGCCAGCAGCTCAACTGCCACCGGGGAGCTGTTTTTT,CASSSTATGELFF
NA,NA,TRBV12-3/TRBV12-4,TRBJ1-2,TGTGCCAGCAGTTCAACTAACTATGGCTACACCTTC,CASSSTNYGYTF
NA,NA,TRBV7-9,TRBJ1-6,TGTGCCAGCAGCTCGGTAGAGGCAGGGCTGCATAATTCACCCCTCCACTTT,CASSSVEAGLHNSPLHF
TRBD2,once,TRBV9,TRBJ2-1,TGTGCCAGCAGCGCACGTGTGGCGGGAGAATTAGATGAGCAGTTCTTC,CASSARVAGELDEQFF
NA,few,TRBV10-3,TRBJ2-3,TGTGCCATCAGTCCGGGACTTACCACAGATACGCAGTATTTT,CAISPGLTTDTQYF
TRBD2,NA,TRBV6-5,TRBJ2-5,TGTGCCAGCAGTTCGGCACTAGCGGGAGTACGGGAGACCCAGTACTTC,CASSSALAGVRETQYF
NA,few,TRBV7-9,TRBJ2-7,TGTGCCAGCAGCTTAGAATCGGCAGGGTCCTACGAGCAGTACTTC,CASSLESAGSYEQYF
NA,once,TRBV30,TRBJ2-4,TGTGCCTGGACTGCGGGACAGTCAAACATTCAGTACTTC,CAWTAGQSNIQYF
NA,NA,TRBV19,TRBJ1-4,TGTGCCAGTAGTCGGTTGCAGGGGATTGAAAAACTGTTTTTT,CASSRLQGIEKLFF
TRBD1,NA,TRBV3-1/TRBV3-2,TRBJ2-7,TGTGCCAGCAGCCAAGTGGACAGGGTGTACTTC,CASSQVDRVYF
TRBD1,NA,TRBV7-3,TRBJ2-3,TGTGCCAGCAGCTTCACAGGGGGAGATACGCAGTATTTT,CASSFTGGDTQYF
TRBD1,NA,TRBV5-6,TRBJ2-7,TGTGCCAGCAGCGTGCTGGGACAGCTCTACGAGCAGTACTTC,CASSVLGQLYEQYF
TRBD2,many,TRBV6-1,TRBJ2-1,TGTGCCAGCAGTGAACCGTTTTTAGCGGGAGGGCCGACGAATGAGCAGTTCTTC,CASSEPFLAGGPTNEQFF
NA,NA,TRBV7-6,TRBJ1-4,TGTGCCAGCAGCTTAAGACTCAATGAAAAACTGTTTTTT,CASSLRLNEKLFF
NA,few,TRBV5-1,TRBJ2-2,TGCGCCAGCAGGCCCCTAGGGGTAGGGGAGCTGTTTTTT,CASRPLGVGELFF
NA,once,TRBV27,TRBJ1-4,TGTGCCAGCAGTTTCGGCAGGCCCACTGCAACTAATGAAAAACTGTTTTTT,CASSFGRPTATNEKLFF
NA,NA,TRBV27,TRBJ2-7,TGTGCCAGCAGTCCGCCCCGTCGAGCGGATGTTTACGAGCAGTACTTC,CASSPPRRADVYEQYF
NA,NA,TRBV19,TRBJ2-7,TGTGCCAGTAGTATAAACCGGGACTACGAGCAGTACTTC,CASSINRDYEQYF
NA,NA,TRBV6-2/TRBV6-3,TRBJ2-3,TGTGCCAGCAGTTACTCCGAGGCTATCTCAGATACGCAGTATTTT,CASSYSEAISDTQYF
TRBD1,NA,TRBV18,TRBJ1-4,TGTGCCAGCTTCCGGGACAGGGGTAATGAAAAACTGTTTTTT,CASFRDRGNEKLFF
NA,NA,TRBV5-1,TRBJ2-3,TGCGCCAGCAGCTTGTCTAGCGGCACAGATACGCAGTATTTT,CASSLSSGTDTQYF
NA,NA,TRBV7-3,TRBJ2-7,TGTGCCAGCAGCTCCCAGAACCCATACGAGCAGTACTTC,CASSSQNPYEQYF
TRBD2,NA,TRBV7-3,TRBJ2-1,TGTGCCAGCAGCTCCCCCAGCGGGACGAGGAATGAGCAGTTCTTC,CASSSPSGTRNEQFF
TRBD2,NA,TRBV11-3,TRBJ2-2,TGTGCCAGCAGCTGGGCGGGAGGACCCACCGGGGAGCTGTTTTTT,CASSWAGGPTGELFF
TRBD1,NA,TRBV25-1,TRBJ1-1,TGTGCCAGCAGTTCCACAGGGGGGGATCGTAGGGCTTTCTTT,CASSSTGGDRRAFF
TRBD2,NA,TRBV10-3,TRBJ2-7,TGTGCCACCCTTCAACCCCCGGGGACTAGCGACTCCTACGAGCAGTACTTC,CATLQPPGTSDSYEQYF
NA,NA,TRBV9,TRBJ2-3,TGTGCCAGCAGCCTATCGAACCGACTCACAGATACGCAGTATTTT,CASSLSNRLTDTQYF
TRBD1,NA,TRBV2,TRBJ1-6,TGTGCCAGCCGGGATTCCGGACAGGGTTATTCACCCCTCCACTTT,CASRDSGQGYSPLHF
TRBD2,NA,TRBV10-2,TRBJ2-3,TGCGCCAGCAGTCATAGACTAGCGGGAGGGCCGGATACGCAGTATTTT,CASSHRLAGGPDTQYF
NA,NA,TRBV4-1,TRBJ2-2,TGCGCCAGCAGCCAAGACTCAGGGTTTACCGGGGAGCTGTTTTTT,CASSQDSGFTGELFF
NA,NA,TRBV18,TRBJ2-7,TGTGCCAGCTCACCAGGGAGACAGGAATATCTCAAGCAGTACTTC,CASSPGRQEYLKQYF
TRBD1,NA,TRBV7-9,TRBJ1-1,TGTGCCAGCAGCTTGGACAGGGCTAACACTGAAGCTTTCTTT,CASSLDRANTEAFF
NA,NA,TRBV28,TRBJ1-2,TGTGCCAGCAGTTCGGGAGGGTCTAACTATGGCTACACCTTC,CASSSGGSNYGYTF
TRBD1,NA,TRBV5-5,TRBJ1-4,TGTGCCAGCAGCCCCGGGGACAGGGGTTACGGAGAAAAACTGTTTTTT,CASSPGDRGYGEKLFF
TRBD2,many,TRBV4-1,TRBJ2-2,TGCGCCAGCAGCCAAGGGGTTCGGGAGGGCCGGAACACCGGGGAGCTGTTTTTT,CASSQGVREGRNTGELFF